The next 24 T cell receptor beta chains were all read from a single sample in a study of T cells in Graves' hyperthyroidism and ophthalmopathy. TCR beta CDR3 regions were amplified from RNA. The HTBI set primed first-round TCR CDR3 RT-PCR. TCRdb passed the multiplex PCR reads through MiXCR, listing each CDR3 protein once. The table has about 640,000 distinct CDR3 sequences, about 20% seen once. The sequencing input was blood. The receptors originated from a man under 40 with Graves' ophthalmopathy.

Only a few counts were recorded for this clonotype. The rearrangement joins TRBV6-1 to TRBJ2-7; TRBD1 matches at 7 bases. The germline CDR1 and CDR2 sequences are MNHNS and SASEGT. Germline trimming cut 6 bases from V and 6 bases from J; bases unmatched to any gene: 5. The CDR3 is 12 amino acids. The CDR3: CASSDRVAEQYF. The CDR3 region has the DNA TGTGCCAGCAGCGACAGGGTAGCCGAGCAGTACTTC.

This clonotype was seen at least ten times. The chain carries TRBV3-1 and TRBJ1-4; no firm D call. V lost 0 bases and J 0 bases, leaving 17 bases between the germline ends. The CDR3 loop spans 19 amino acids. Germline V lookup: CDR1 LGHDT, CDR2 YNNKEL (reference sequence). The CDR3 region has the DNA TGTGCCAGCAGCCAAGATAATTGGGGATCACTCTCAACTAATGAAAAACTGTTTTTT. It encodes CASSQDNWGSLSTNEKLFF.

In its sample, this clonotype was seen many times. The chain joins TRBV6-1 to TRBJ1-5; no clear D gene. Trimming took 6 bases from V and 7 from J, leaving 13 bases between them. Germline V CDR1 and CDR2: MNHNS, SASEGT. The length of the CDR3 is 13 residues. In DNA form, the CDR3 reads TGTGCCAGCAGGATTGGGCAGAGCCAGCCCCAGCATTTT. Amino acids: CASRIGQSQPQHF.

The chain combines TRBV15 with TRBJ1-2; 7 bases line up with TRBD1. The germline gives CDR1 LNHNV, CDR2 YYDKDF (reference sequence). The CDR3 runs to 14 residues. V was clipped by 5 bases and J by 8 bases; unmatched bases: 11. This CDR3 is CATSSGTEGQGYTF. The CDR3 DNA reads as TGTGCCACCAGCTCCGGGACAGAAGGTCAAGGCTACACCTTC.

This clonotype came up a few times. The chain combines TRBV4-1 with TRBJ2-7; D gene uncertain. V shed 1 base and J shed 0 bases, with 10 bases lying between them. CDR3 length equals 15 residues. The germline CDR1 and CDR2 sequences are MGHRA and YSYEKL. CDR3 DNA: TGCGCCAGCAGCCAAGTTGTCGGTAACTCCTACGAGCAGTACTTC. Amino acids: CASSQVVGNSYEQYF.

This clonotype was observed at least ten times. V is TRBV18 and J is TRBJ1-2; possible D gene TRBD1, 5 bases. CDR1 is KGHSH and CDR2 is LQKENI in the germline V gene. This CDR3 is built from 14 residues. Trimming cost V 3 bases and J 8 bases, with 16 bases left between them. The chain's CDR3 is CASSPPLDSYGYTF. The CDR3 DNA sequence: TGTGCCAGCTCACCCCCTCTAGACAGCTACGGCTACACCTTC.

This clonotype was seen at least ten times. The V and J genes are TRBV6-1 and TRBJ1-4; TRBD1 is a possible D gene (6 bases). This CDR3 has 15 residues. V was clipped by 5 bases and J by 8 bases, with 18 bases between them. Germline-derived CDR1 and CDR2 are MNHNS and SASEGT. CDR3 region: CASSHREGIAEKLFF. CDR3 bases: TGTGCCAGCAGTCACAGGGAGGGGATAGCGGAAAAACTGTTTTTT.

This clonotype has just a few counts. This chain joins TRBV6-1 and TRBJ2-4; 11 nucleotides line up with TRBD2. The CDR3 totals 16 residues. V shed 6 bases, J shed 1 base, and the junction held 5 bases outside the gene matches. CDR1 and CDR2 (germline): MNHNS, SASEGT. The CDR3 reads CASSDSGRAAKNIQYF. In DNA form, the CDR3 reads TGTGCCAGCAGCGATAGCGGGAGGGCGGCCAAAAACATTCAGTACTTC.

The V call is TRBV9, the J call TRBJ1-4; D unclear. Germline V gene sequence: CDR1 SGDLS, CDR2 YYNGEE. With 2 bases removed from V and 5 bases from J, the gap between germline ends came to 7 bases. This CDR3 has 13 amino acids. CDR3 residues: CASSVSGNEKLFF. The CDR3 DNA follows: TGTGCCAGCAGCGTGTCCGGGAATGAAAAACTGTTTTTT.

The rearrangement uses TRBV28 and TRBJ1-2, with D possibly TRBD1 on 6 matching bases. The CDR3 contains 17 residues. Germline V gene lookup returns CDR1 MDHEN and CDR2 SYDVKM. V was clipped by 5 bases and J by 4 bases, with 23 bases between them. The CDR3 spells CASSASQGRGGFYGYTF. CDR3 DNA sequence: TGTGCCAGCAGTGCATCTCAGGGGAGGGGTGGATTCTATGGCTACACCTTC.

The J gene is TRBJ2-7, the V gene TRBV6-2 or TRBV6-3, with 10 bases aligning to TRBD1. Trimming cost V 6 bases and J 1 base; bases outside gene matches: 6. Germline V gene sequence: CDR1 MNHEY, CDR2 SVGEGT. The CDR3 length is 15 residues. DNA for the CDR3: TGTGCCAGCAGGTCCGGGACAGGGGTTTCCTACGAGCAGTACTTC. It codes for CASRSGTGVSYEQYF.

This clonotype has ten or more counts. The chain recombines TRBV28 with TRBJ2-3; TRBD1 agrees at 7 bases. J was trimmed by 1 base and V by 8 bases; bases with no gene match: 12. CDR1 is MDHEN and CDR2 is SYDVKM in the germline V gene. The CDR3 loop spans 16 amino acids. The CDR3 reads CASPPGQLYGTDTQYF. For the CDR3, the DNA is TGTGCCAGCCCGCCGGGACAGCTTTATGGCACAGATACGCAGTATTTT.

This clonotype was picked up many times. The chain has TRBV3-1 and TRBJ1-2, with D perhaps matching TRBD1 (6 bases). V lost 0 bases, J lost 8 bases, and 10 bases lay in between. The CDR3 spans 13 residues. Germline V gene lookup returns CDR1 LGHDT and CDR2 YNNKEL (reference sequence). CDR3 DNA sequence: TGTGCCAGCAGCCAAGACCCCGGGACAGGCTACACCTTC. Translated: CASSQDPGTGYTF.

This clonotype was seen only a few times. The V gene is TRBV10-3, the J gene TRBJ2-2; the D is unclear. The CDR3 extends over 16 amino acids. V was pared by 4 bases and J by 0 bases, with 12 bases between. Germline CDR1 ENHRY, CDR2 SYGVKD. Here the CDR3 reads CAISGQGTANTGELFF. In nucleotides, the CDR3 is TGTGCCATCAGTGGCCAAGGTACAGCGAACACCGGGGAGCTGTTTTTT.

The chain recombines TRBV20-1 with TRBJ1-1; D is unclear. The CDR3 has 14 residues. CDR1 is DFQATT and CDR2 is SNEGSKA in the germline V gene (reference sequence). V was cut by 4 bases and J by 1 base, with 13 bases left in between. CDR3 residues: CSAIYFPRNTEAFF. The CDR3 DNA follows: TGCAGTGCTATTTATTTCCCGAGGAACACTGAAGCTTTCTTT.

This clonotype has a handful of counts. The gene calls are TRBV13 and TRBJ1-2; 10 nucleotides agree with TRBD1. V lost 1 base, J lost 8 bases, and 4 bases stayed unmatched. The CDR3 contains 14 residues. The germline V gene has CDR1 PRHDT and CDR2 FYEKMQ (reference sequence). In DNA, the CDR3 is TGTGCCAGCAGCTTAGCTGGGACAGGGGAAGGCTACACCTTC. Its protein is CASSLAGTGEGYTF.

This clonotype has a count of ten or more. This chain connects TRBV12-3 or TRBV12-4 to TRBJ1-5; D possibly corresponds to TRBD1 (6 bases). CDR3 length: 15 amino acids. V was shortened by 6 bases and J by 3 bases, with 15 bases between the two germline ends. CDR3 protein: CASSLSGTLNQPQHF. DNA for the CDR3: TGTGCCAGCAGCCTATCCGGGACACTCAATCAGCCCCAGCATTTT.

At least ten counts were recorded for this clonotype. The V gene is TRBV10-3, the J gene TRBJ2-7; 7 bases fit TRBD1. The CDR3 is 15 amino acids. V was clipped by 4 bases and J by 6 bases; unmatched bases: 12. The germline CDR1 and CDR2 sequences are ENHRY and SYGVKD. The DNA of the CDR3 is TGTGCCATCAGTGCCTCCCGGGACAGAGGATCCGAGCAGTACTTC. This gives the protein CAISASRDRGSEQYF.

The CDR3 region is CASSPSALAGASNEQFF. In DNA form, the CDR3 reads TGTGCCAGCAGCCCCAGCGCACTAGCGGGAGCCAGCAATGAGCAGTTCTTC. This sequence joins TRBV7-2 and TRBJ2-1; 11 bases fit TRBD2. Germline loops: CDR1 SGHTA, CDR2 FQGNSA. The CDR3 contains 17 residues. The ends lost 5 bases at V and 6 bases at J; junction bases unmatched: 12.

In its sample, this clonotype was seen a few times. CDR3 protein: CSARFSDTQYF. CDR3 DNA: TGCAGTGCTAGATTTTCAGATACGCAGTATTTT. This rearrangement joins TRBV20-1 to TRBJ2-3; D is undetermined. Per the germline V gene, CDR1 is DFQATT and CDR2 is SNEGSKA (reference sequence). CDR3 size: 11 residues. The V gene lost 2 bases and the J gene lost 4 bases, with 4 bases spanning the gap.

This clonotype occurred many times. V gene TRBV6-2 or TRBV6-3 combines with J gene TRBJ2-2, with 9 positions matching TRBD2. Losses at the gene ends were 8 bases for V and 3 bases for J; bases not matched to a gene: 7. The CDR3 contains 15 residues. CDR1 is MNHEY and CDR2 is SVGEGT in the germline V gene. The CDR3 coding sequence is TGTGCCAGCGGACTTGGACTAGCGCACACCGGGGAGCTGTTTTTT. This codes for CASGLGLAHTGELFF.

This clonotype was counted at least ten times. The chain recombines TRBV12-3 or TRBV12-4 with TRBJ1-2; maybe TRBD1 (5 bases). CDR3 length equals 15 residues. Trimming stripped 2 bases from V and 2 bases from J, with 12 bases between. The CDR3 spells CASSLSGRFNYGYTF. The CDR3, as DNA: TGTGCCAGCAGTTTATCAGGGAGATTCAACTATGGCTACACCTTC.

The chain is built from TRBV5-1 and TRBJ2-7; 7 bases fit TRBD2. V lost 4 bases, J lost 6 bases, and 13 bases stayed unmatched. The CDR3 contains 15 residues. Germline assignment: CDR1 SGHRS and CDR2 YFSETQ. Here the CDR3 DNA reads TGCGCCAGCAGCCCCTCCGGGACTATCCTTGGCGAGCAGTACTTC. Amino acid sequence: CASSPSGTILGEQYF.

This clonotype was seen only a few times. This rearrangement joins TRBV6-1 to TRBJ2-7; D is ambiguous. This CDR3 spans 14 amino acids. In germline, CDR1 is MNHNS, CDR2 SASEGT. The V and J ends lost 5 bases and 0 bases respectively, with 11 bases between them. The DNA of the CDR3 is TGTGCCAGCAGTAGAACTTTGAGCTCCTACGAGCAGTACTTC. It codes for CASSRTLSSYEQYF.